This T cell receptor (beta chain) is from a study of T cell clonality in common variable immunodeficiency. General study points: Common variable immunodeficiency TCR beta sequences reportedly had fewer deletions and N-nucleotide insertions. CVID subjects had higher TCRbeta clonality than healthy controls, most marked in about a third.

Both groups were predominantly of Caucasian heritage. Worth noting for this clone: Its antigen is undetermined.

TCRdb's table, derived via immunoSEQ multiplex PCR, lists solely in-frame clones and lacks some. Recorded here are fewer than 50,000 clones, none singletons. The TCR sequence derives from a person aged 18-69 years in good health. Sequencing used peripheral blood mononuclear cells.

Partial CDR3 DNA: TGTGCCTGGAGTCCTAGGGCTAGCGGGAGATACGAC. Its protein product is CAWSPRASGRYD. The CDR3 in full is CAWSPRASGRYDYTF. This rearrangement joins TRBV30 to TRBJ1-2; D is ambiguous. With the read ending 3 residues before the CDR3 end, the germline J gene is used to fill in that end. Germline loops: CDR1 GTSNPN, CDR2 SVGIG (reference sequence). The CDR3 loop spans 15 amino acids.